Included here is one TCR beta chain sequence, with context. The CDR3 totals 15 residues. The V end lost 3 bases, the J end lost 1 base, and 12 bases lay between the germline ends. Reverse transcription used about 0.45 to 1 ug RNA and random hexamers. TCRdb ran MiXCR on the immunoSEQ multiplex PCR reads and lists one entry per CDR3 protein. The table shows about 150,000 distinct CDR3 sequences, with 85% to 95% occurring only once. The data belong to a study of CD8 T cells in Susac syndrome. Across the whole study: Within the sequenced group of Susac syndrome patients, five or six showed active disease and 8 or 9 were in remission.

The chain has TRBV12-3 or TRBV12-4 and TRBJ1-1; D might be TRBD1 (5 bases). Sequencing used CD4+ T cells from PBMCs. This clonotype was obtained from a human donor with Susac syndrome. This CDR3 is CASSLNSGPNTEAFF. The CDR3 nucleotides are TGTGCCAGCAGTTTGAATTCAGGGCCGAACACTGAAGCTTTCTTT.